This T cell receptor (beta chain) emerged from a study of T cell responses to AZD1222 COVID-19 vaccine. As for the study in general: Timing groups of about 4 and about 12 weeks for second doses were pooled.

On this clone itself: Its specificity is unknown.

Only in-frame clones appear in the TCRdb table, and some are missing; sequencing was by immunoSEQ multiplex PCR. The table shows about 150,000 clones, with roughly 90% occurring only once. Trimming removed 3 bases from V and 7 bases from J, with 6 bases in between. This CDR3 comprises 11 residues. Germline loops: CDR1 KGHSH, CDR2 LQKENI. Overall study results and limits: Within unmutated variant regions lay the reported targets of nearly half of spike-specific TCRs.

This material consisted of peripheral blood, taken on day 0 of AZD1222 vaccination. The genes are TRBV18 and TRBJ1-2; D ambiguous. The TCR was taken from an adult in good health. This CDR3 is CASSPGGGYTF. The CDR3 DNA is TGTGCCAGCTCACCGGGAGGTGGCTACACCTTC.